This T cell receptor beta chain was sequenced in a study of OX40 agonist ivuxolimab in advanced cancers. Study context: Partial responses were achieved by three patients: one hepatocellular carcinoma, two cutaneous melanoma. Points from the study as a whole: CD8+ T cells (on average) carried more expanded clones than CD4+ T cells.

The CDR3 has 13 amino acids. Germline values: CDR1 MNHEY, CDR2 SMNVEV (reference sequence). The ends were cut back, 2 bases at V and 1 base at J, with 6 bases in the middle. Notes on this clone: Its antigen is still unknown.

Profiled with immunoSEQ multiplex PCR; TCRdb holds only in-frame clones, not every one. The repertoire holds approximately 12,000 clones, roughly two thirds seen once, with 12% in the top ten. V gene TRBV27 combines with J gene TRBJ2-7; no clear D. This sample comprised CD4+ or CD8+ T cells sorted from blood, obtained in a trial of the OX40 agonist ivuxolimab. The origin of this receptor is an adult with an advanced solid tumor such as melanoma, head and neck, liver or kidney cancer. CDR3 sequence reads: CASSLGESYEQYF. In DNA form, the CDR3 reads TGTGCCAGCAGTTTAGGGGAATCCTACGAGCAGTACTTC.